This T cell receptor (beta chain) was captured by sequencing in a study of vaccination effects on CD4 cells after COVID-19. Findings and caveats of the study: Of the vaccine-induced clones from healthy vaccinees, merely 1 of 255 recognized common cold coronaviruses as well. Infection- and vaccine-induced clones contracted markedly late after vaccination. Early post-infection timepoints were absent, and convalescent patients were few.

Turning to this clone: What it binds is unknown.

Using viral peptide pools, the ViraFEST assay grew out antigen-specific CD4+ T cells prior to sequencing. Having been cultured for around ten days, the cells underwent CD4+ T cell isolation. Vaccination of participants consisted of two doses of either the BNT162b2 or mRNA-1273 vaccine. It was on days 3 and 7 that half the medium was replaced with IL-2 medium. Profiled with immunoSEQ multiplex PCR; TCRdb holds only in-frame clones, not every one. This sample has 30,000 to 45,000 clones, with 70% to 85% found just once. Germline V gives CDR1 MNHNS, CDR2 SASEGT. The CDR3 has 13 amino acids. V lost 3 bases and J lost 0, with 5 bases in between.

V gene TRBV6-1 combines with J gene TRBJ1-1; D unresolved. Sample: CD4+ T cells from PBMCs cultured with HCoV-NL63 spike peptides, taken after COVID-19 vaccination. The sequence was collected from a human donor who received a COVID-19 vaccine. Some clones in this sample may be carry-over from other donors' samples. The CDR3 spells CASSEWMNTEAFF. The CDR3 DNA sequence: TGTGCCAGCAGTGAGTGGATGAACACTGAAGCTTTCTTT.